Below are 30 T cell receptor beta chains sequenced from a single sample in a study of kidney transplant recipient with SARS-CoV-2 infection. One entry per CDR3 protein results from TCRdb running MiXCR on the reads. The data hold 200,000 to 300,000 distinct CDR3 sequences, with 29% observed a single time. The sample was a blood sample, taken at baseline and on day 111 from a kidney transplant recipient. The receptors shown here come from a young adult male patient who had COVID-19 and was a kidney transplant recipient. A share of the T cells may be of graft donor origin.

This clonotype was found many times. The chain employs TRBV7-9 and TRBJ1-4; maybe TRBD1 (5 bases). Trimming cost V 2 bases and J 8 bases, with 12 bases left between them. This CDR3 comprises 14 residues. CDR1 and CDR2 from the germline V gene are SEHNR and FQNEAQ (reference sequence). CDR3 coding DNA: TGTGCCAGCAGCTTACCAGGGTTGGGAGAAAAACTGTTTTTT. It codes for CASSLPGLGEKLFF.

On this clonotype itself: A much larger clone differs by one base, so this may be a read error. The chain joins TRBV5-1 to TRBJ2-2, with D maybe TRBD1 (6 bases). Germline loops: CDR1 SGHRS, CDR2 YFSETQ. This CDR3 has 17 residues. Written as DNA, the CDR3 is TGCGTCAGCAGCTTACCGAGACAGGTATCGAACACCGGGGAGCTGTTTTTT. Translation gives CVSSLPRQVSNTGELFF.

This clonotype has a handful of counts. The V gene is TRBV7-9, the J gene TRBJ2-1; possibly TRBD2 for D (6 bases). Looked up from germline, CDR1 is SEHNR and CDR2 is FQNEAQ (reference sequence). The CDR3 consists of 14 residues. Trimming removed 5 bases from V and 6 bases from J, with 14 bases in between. The CDR3 reads CASSPVGGVNEQFF. The CDR3 region has the DNA TGTGCCAGCAGCCCCGTCGGCGGGGTCAATGAGCAGTTCTTC.

There are many counts of this clonotype. The CDR3 nucleotides are TGTGCCAGCAGCCAAGATGGGGGGCCTCAAGAGACCCAGTACTTC. It translates to CASSQDGGPQETQYF. This chain links TRBV3-1 with TRBJ2-5, with D perhaps given as TRBD1 or TRBD2 (6 bases each). V was shortened by 0 bases and J by 2 bases, with 10 bases between the two germline ends. In germline, CDR1 is LGHDT, CDR2 YNNKEL (reference sequence). This CDR3 contains 15 residues.

As concerns this clonotype: Just one base apart from a much larger clone, this may be a read error. The chain uses TRBV28 and TRBJ1-4; 9 nucleotides agree with TRBD1. CDR1 MDHEN and CDR2 SYDVKM come from the germline V gene. The CDR3 has 13 residues. This chain's CDR3 is CTSSGTGREKLFF. The CDR3 coding sequence is TGTACCAGCAGTGGGACAGGGAGAGAAAAACTGTTTTTT.

This clonotype came up many times. This rearrangement joins TRBV5-8 to TRBJ1-2; unclear D gene. In germline, CDR1 is SGHTS, CDR2 YDEGEE. The CDR3 extends over 16 amino acids. V was pared by 6 bases and J by 4 bases, with 22 bases between. CDR3 amino acids: CASISPHPRKTYGYTF. The CDR3 coding sequence is TGTGCCAGCATTTCACCTCATCCACGAAAGACCTATGGCTACACCTTC.

In this sample, this clonotype turned up many times. This chain joins TRBV20-1 and TRBJ2-1; TRBD2 agrees at 10 bases. The CDR3 spans 16 residues. J lost 4 bases, V lost 3 bases, and 9 bases had no gene match. Germline V CDR1 and CDR2: DFQATT, SNEGSKA (reference sequence). Written as DNA, the CDR3 is TGCAGTGCTAGGGGCAGGACTAGCGGAGATTACAATGAGCAGTTCTTC. The encoded protein is CSARGRTSGDYNEQFF.

In the case of this clonotype: A much larger clone lies one base from this, so it may be a read error. This chain connects TRBV11-1 to TRBJ2-7; D call uncertain. This CDR3 has 15 amino acids. Germline assignment: CDR1 SGHAT and CDR2 FQDESV (reference sequence). CDR3 nucleotides: TGTGCCAGCAGCTTGGACGTCGGGTTAACCTACGAGAAGTACTTC. Amino acids: CASSLDVGLTYEKYF.

This clonotype showed up many times. V usage is TRBV6-5 and J usage is TRBJ1-5; D not resolved. The CDR3 is 11 residues long. Trimming removed 8 bases from V and 9 bases from J, with 11 bases in between. Looked up from germline, CDR1 is MNHEY and CDR2 is SVGAGI. CDR3 nucleotide sequence: TGTGCCAGCGCACTTGTTTGGCCCCAGCATTTT. Translation: CASALVWPQHF.

This clonotype has just a few counts. This chain joins TRBV5-1 and TRBJ2-5; no clear D. Trimming shortened V by 0 bases and J by 5 bases, and 11 bases separated the two germline ends. This CDR3 is 14 amino acids long. The V gene's germline CDR1 is SGHRS and CDR2 YFSETQ. This chain's CDR3 is CASSLGAQTETQYF. CDR3 DNA: TGCGCCAGCAGCTTGGGGGCCCAAACCGAGACCCAGTACTTC.

Note on this clonotype: Possible read error: a much larger clone is one base away. V gene TRBV6-2 or TRBV6-3 combines with J gene TRBJ1-2; D uncertain. The CDR3 is 17 residues long. The V gene's germline CDR1 is MNHEY and CDR2 SVGEGT. V lost 5 bases to trimming and J lost 4 bases, with 23 bases between them. The CDR3 sequence: CASSKKHCIGKTYGYTF. CDR3 coding DNA: TGTGCCAGCAGTAAAAAACACTGCATCGGAAAGACCTATGGCTACACCTTC.

Many counts were recorded for this clonotype. The genes are TRBV3-1 and TRBJ2-5, with no clear D. CDR1 is LGHDT and CDR2 is YNNKEL in the germline V gene (reference sequence). With 5 bases removed from V and 5 bases from J, the gap between germline ends came to 24 bases. The CDR3 has 17 amino acids. CDR3 nucleotides: TGTGCCAGCAGCACCCTTGCTCCCATTTCTTTCTCTGAGACCCAGTACTTC. Amino acids: CASSTLAPISFSETQYF.

The chain is built from TRBV5-8 and TRBJ2-6; 7 nucleotides align to TRBD1. Germline V gene lookup returns CDR1 SGHTS and CDR2 YDEGEE. After removal of 9 bases from V and 0 bases from J, the junction contained 15 bases not matched to a gene. The CDR3 runs 18 residues. The CDR3 nucleotides are TGTGCCACATCGAAAAGACAGGGCCCCACCTCTGGGGCCAACGTCCTGACTTTC. This encodes CATSKRQGPTSGANVLTF.

This clonotype has at least ten counts. The rearrangement joins TRBV6-2 or TRBV6-3 to TRBJ1-2; D gene unclear. In germline, CDR1 is MNHEY, CDR2 SVGEGT. Trimming shortened V by 5 bases and J by 4 bases, and 23 bases separated the two germline ends. The CDR3 totals 17 residues. This CDR3 reads CASSTDGCIGKTYGYTF. CDR3 nucleotides: TGTGCCAGCAGTACAGATGGCTGCATCGGAAAGACCTATGGCTACACCTTC.

At least ten counts were recorded for this clonotype. The chain uses TRBV28 and TRBJ2-2; TRBD2 might be the D (8 bases). The germline CDR1 and CDR2 sequences are MDHEN and SYDVKM. Trimming left V 6 bases short and J 1 base short, with 15 bases between. There are 16 residues in the CDR3. CDR3 region: CASSREGQKNTGELFF. CDR3 nucleotide sequence: TGTGCCAGCAGCCGGGAGGGACAGAAGAACACCGGGGAGCTGTTTTTT.

This clonotype was observed many times. The chain employs TRBV7-8 and TRBJ2-3; TRBD2 aligns across 7 bases. The ends lost 0 bases at V and 2 bases at J; junction bases unmatched: 8. Looked up from germline, CDR1 is SGHVS and CDR2 is FQNEAQ. The CDR3 sequence is 17 residues long. CDR3 sequence: CASSLAGGPYDTDTQYF. The CDR3 nucleotides are TGTGCCAGCAGCTTAGCGGGAGGGCCTTACGACACAGATACGCAGTATTTT.

With respect to this clonotype: A much more abundant neighbour one base away suggests this may be a read error. The rearrangement links TRBV7-2 to TRBJ2-1; D not resolved. CDR3 size: 15 residues. The germline V gene has CDR1 SGHTA and CDR2 FQGNSA. The CDR3 spells CASSLGVGSENEQLF. CDR3 nucleotide sequence: TGTGCCAGCAGCTTAGGCGTGGGATCGGAGAATGAGCAGCTCTTC.

The sample holds many counts of this clonotype. A junction end diverges from the germline sequence, so it may reflect a read error. The chain is built from TRBV7-9 and TRBJ2-1, with 7 bases lining up with TRBD2. The V gene's germline CDR1 is SEHNR and CDR2 FQNEAQ (reference sequence). There are 11 residues in the CDR3. This CDR3 is CASSIAGEQFF. The DNA of the CDR3 is TGTGCCAGCAGCATAGCGGGTGAGCAGTTCTTC. Drawing the rest from reference TRBV7-9 and TRBJ2-1, the complete variable domain is DTGVSQNPRHKITKRGQNVTFRCDPISEHNRLYWYRQTLGQGPEFLTYFQNEAQLEKSRLLSDRFSAERPKGSFSTLEIQRTEQGDSAMYLCASSIAGEQFFGPGTRLTVL.

As DNA, the CDR3 is TGTGCCAGCAGCCAAGCCCCAGCGGGAATACTCCAAGAGACCCAGTACTTC. It codes for CASSQAPAGILQETQYF. The V gene is TRBV4-2, the J gene TRBJ2-5; 7 positions match TRBD2. Germline lookup yields CDR1 LGHNA and CDR2 YNFKEQ. Trimming took 1 base from V and 1 from J; bases not matched to a gene: 9. The CDR3 extends over 17 amino acids.

Ten or more counts support this clonotype. The CDR3 region has the DNA TGTGCCATCAGTCAGGGAACTTCCAACGAGCAGTACTTC. It translates to CAISQGTSNEQYF. V and J are TRBV10-3 and TRBJ2-7, with D tentatively TRBD1 (5 bases). V dropped 5 bases and J dropped 5 bases, with 13 bases sitting between them. Germline CDR1 is ENHRY and CDR2 is SYGVKD. This CDR3 comprises 13 residues.

This clonotype was observed once. Since a much larger clone is just one base distant, this may be a read error. This sequence joins TRBV11-2 and TRBJ1-6, with a tentative D call TRBD1 (5 bases). The germline gives CDR1 SGHAT, CDR2 FQNNGV. Trimming shortened V by 5 bases and J by 8 bases, and 13 bases separated the two germline ends. The CDR3 consists of 14 residues. CDR3 protein: CASSQGRFDSPLHF. CDR3 bases: TGTGCCAGCAGCCAGGGCAGGTTTGATTCACCCCTCCACTTT.

In regard to this clonotype: This sequence may be a read error, since a much larger clone differs from it by one base. The V and J genes are TRBV19 and TRBJ1-2, with D possibly being TRBD1 (5 bases). The CDR3 consists of 17 residues. The V end lost 2 bases, the J end lost 0 bases, and 16 bases lay between the germline ends. The germline CDR1 and CDR2 sequences are LNHDA and SQIVND (reference sequence). The CDR3 region is CASSISAAGVTNYGYTF. As DNA, the CDR3 is TGTGCCAGTAGTATATCCGCAGCGGGGGTAACTAACTATGGCTACACCTTC. Looking up the rest from reference TRBV19 and TRBJ1-2 gives the full variable domain: DGGITQSPKYLFRKEGQNVTLSCEQNLNHDAMYWYRQDPGQGLRLIYYSQIVNDFQKGDIAEGYSVSREKKESFPLTVTSAQKNPTAFYLCASSISAAGVTNYGYTFGSGTRLTVV.

Remarks on this clonotype: A much larger clone differs from this one at a single base, so this may be a read error. The gene calls are TRBV11-1 and TRBJ2-7; D is ambiguous. This CDR3 is built from 14 residues. From germline, CDR1 is SGHAT and CDR2 FQDESV (reference sequence). CDR3 coding DNA: TGTGCCAACAGCCCTACGACAATAGACTACGAGCAGTACGTC. As protein: CANSPTTIDYEQYV.

The CDR3 protein is CASSFVVSLKTYGYTF. The CDR3 DNA follows: TGTGCCAGCTCATTTGTTGTCTCGCTAAAGACCTATGGCTACACCTTC. The rearrangement joins TRBV5-5 to TRBJ1-2; no firm D call. The germline V gene encodes CDR1 SGHKS and CDR2 YYEKEE (reference sequence). Trimming removed 7 bases from V and 4 bases from J, with 23 bases in between. This CDR3 spans 16 amino acids.

This clonotype has at least ten counts. The V and J genes are TRBV7-3 and TRBJ2-7; possibly TRBD1 for D (6 bases). The CDR3 is 16 amino acids. V shed 5 bases and J shed 0 bases, with 17 bases lying between them. CDR1 and CDR2 from the germline V gene are SGHTA and FQGTGA. CDR3 amino acids: CASSPTTGHSSYEQYF. In DNA form, the CDR3 reads TGTGCCAGCAGCCCAACTACAGGGCATAGCTCCTACGAGCAGTACTTC.

This clonotype was observed many times. The chain uses TRBV4-3 and TRBJ2-7; 8 bases fit TRBD2. J lost 2 bases, V lost 1 base, and 7 bases had no gene match. This CDR3 comprises 16 residues. Germline V lookup: CDR1 LGHNA, CDR2 YSLEER. Here the CDR3 reads CASSQGPLAEPYEQYF. Here the CDR3 DNA reads TGCGCCAGCAGCCAAGGTCCACTAGCGGAGCCCTACGAGCAGTACTTC.

The chain has TRBV27 and TRBJ2-5; D may correspond to TRBD1 or TRBD2 (5 bases each). V was trimmed by 5 bases and J by 2 bases, leaving 15 bases between them. Germline CDR1 is MNHEY and CDR2 is SMNVEV (reference sequence). This CDR3 is 15 amino acids long. As DNA, the CDR3 is TGTGCCAGCAGTCCCTGGGCAGGGAGACAAGAGACCCAGTACTTC. Protein: CASSPWAGRQETQYF.

This clonotype was detected many times. The chain combines TRBV13 with TRBJ1-3; unclear D gene. The germline CDR1 and CDR2 sequences are PRHDT and FYEKMQ (reference sequence). CDR3 length equals 17 residues. V lost 0 bases and J lost 2, with 14 bases in between. CDR3 residues: CASSLGGRARTGNTIYF. The CDR3 coding sequence is TGTGCCAGCAGCTTAGGAGGTAGGGCGAGGACTGGAAACACCATATATTTT.

Turning to this clonotype: A much larger clone lies a single base off, so this may be a read error. The chain has TRBV3-1 and TRBJ2-3; no firm D call. The DNA end favors TRBJ2-5, so the J call may be wrong. The CDR3 runs to 17 residues. Germline lookup yields CDR1 LGHDT and CDR2 YNNKEL (reference sequence). The CDR3 region is CASSGEDPISLSETQYF. The CDR3 nucleotides read TGTGCCAGCAGCGGCGAAGATCCCATTTCTCTCTCTGAGACCCAGTACTTC.

Written as DNA, the CDR3 is TGTGCCAGCGGCCTAGAATGGGGCTACACCTTC. This sequence encodes CASGLEWGYTF. The chain links TRBV5-5 to TRBJ1-2; D unresolved. Looked up from germline, CDR1 is SGHKS and CDR2 is YYEKEE (reference sequence). The V end lost 7 bases, the J end lost 8 bases, and 12 bases lay between the germline ends. CDR3 size: 11 residues.